Listed below are T cell receptor beta chains from one sample, sequenced in a study of OX40 agonist ivuxolimab in advanced cancers. Only in-frame clones appear in the TCRdb table, and some are missing; sequencing was by immunoSEQ multiplex PCR. This table holds 14,000 or so clones, around two thirds found once. The sequenced sample was CD4+ or CD8+ T cells sorted from blood, obtained in a trial of the OX40 agonist ivuxolimab. These receptor sequences come from an adult with an advanced solid tumor such as melanoma, head and neck, liver or kidney cancer. Both conserved end residues are part of each CDR3. The order of the fields is clone size, D gene, V gene, J gene, CDR3 DNA, CDR3 protein. The D gene is left open where the match is weak. Expanded clones are given a class, and other clones once, few, many or no size at all.

abundance: NA
d_gene: TRBD1
v_gene: TRBV9
j_gene: TRBJ1-4
CDR3nt: TGTGCCAGCAGCGTAGGCGGGACAGCGAATGAAAAACTGTTTTTT
CDR3aa: CASSVGGTANEKLFF

abundance: NA
d_gene: NA
v_gene: TRBV28
j_gene: TRBJ2-7
CDR3nt: TGTGCCAGCAGGTCGGAGGGGCGGTCTTACGAGCAGTACTTC
CDR3aa: CASRSEGRSYEQYF

abundance: NA
d_gene: NA
v_gene: TRBV6-5
j_gene: TRBJ1-1
CDR3nt: TGTGCCAGCAGTTACGGGGGGGTCACTGAAGCTTTCTTT
CDR3aa: CASSYGGVTEAFF

abundance: NA
d_gene: TRBD1
v_gene: TRBV13
j_gene: TRBJ2-3
CDR3nt: TGTGCCAGCAGCTTATGGTCAGGGGGCGCCCCAGATACGCAGTATTTT
CDR3aa: CASSLWSGGAPDTQYF

abundance: NA
d_gene: TRBD2
v_gene: TRBV6-5
j_gene: TRBJ2-7
CDR3nt: TGTGCCAGTAAACCGCCGGGACTAGCGAGGCGGGAGCAGTACTTC
CDR3aa: CASKPPGLARREQYF

abundance: NA
d_gene: TRBD1
v_gene: TRBV19
j_gene: TRBJ2-3
CDR3nt: TGTGCCAGTGACAGGGGACCAGATACGCAGTATTTT
CDR3aa: CASDRGPDTQYF

abundance: NA
d_gene: TRBD1
v_gene: TRBV5-1
j_gene: TRBJ2-1
CDR3nt: TGCGCCAGCAGCTTTAATAGGGGGCCCTACAATGAGCAGTTCTTC
CDR3aa: CASSFNRGPYNEQFF

abundance: NA
d_gene: NA
v_gene: TRBV19
j_gene: TRBJ2-1
CDR3nt: TGTGCCAGTAGTATAGTGGCAGCATACAATGAGCAGTTCTTC
CDR3aa: CASSIVAAYNEQFF

abundance: few
d_gene: NA
v_gene: TRBV5-1
j_gene: TRBJ2-5
CDR3nt: TGCGCCAGCAGCTTTTTGTACCAAGAGACCCAGTACTTC
CDR3aa: CASSFLYQETQYF

abundance: once
d_gene: TRBD2
v_gene: TRBV5-4
j_gene: TRBJ2-1
CDR3nt: TGTGCCAGCAGCCCGTCTAGCGGGGCCAGGGATGAGCAGTTCTTC
CDR3aa: CASSPSSGARDEQFF

abundance: few
d_gene: TRBD2
v_gene: TRBV9
j_gene: TRBJ2-7
CDR3nt: TGTGCCAGCAGCGTAGAAGCGGGGGCTTACTACGAGCAGTACTTC
CDR3aa: CASSVEAGAYYEQYF

abundance: NA
d_gene: NA
v_gene: TRBV5-4
j_gene: TRBJ2-3
CDR3nt: TGTGCCAGCAGCCCCGTTCCCCTACTAGCTAGCACAGATACGCAGTATTTT
CDR3aa: CASSPVPLLASTDTQYF

abundance: medium-sized
d_gene: NA
v_gene: TRBV27
j_gene: TRBJ2-7
CDR3nt: TGTGCCAGCAGTTTAGTGGGGGGCATCTACGAGCAGTACTTC
CDR3aa: CASSLVGGIYEQYF

abundance: few
d_gene: TRBD1
v_gene: TRBV7-8
j_gene: TRBJ2-5
CDR3nt: TGTGCCAGCAGCTACAGGGGGGTAAAGACCCAGTACTTC
CDR3aa: CASSYRGVKTQYF

abundance: NA
d_gene: NA
v_gene: TRBV27
j_gene: TRBJ2-2
CDR3nt: TGTGCCAGCAGTTTTAACCTAGGGGGCGGGGAGCTGTTTTTT
CDR3aa: CASSFNLGGGELFF

abundance: NA
d_gene: NA
v_gene: TRBV4-2
j_gene: TRBJ1-2
CDR3nt: TGTGCCAGCAGCCAAGAAGCCATTTTGTCTAGAACCGATGGCTACACCTTC
CDR3aa: CASSQEAILSRTDGYTF

abundance: NA
d_gene: NA
v_gene: TRBV15
j_gene: TRBJ2-7
CDR3nt: TGTGCCACCAGCAGAGATCGGAGGGGCGAGCAGTACTTC
CDR3aa: CATSRDRRGEQYF

abundance: NA
d_gene: NA
v_gene: TRBV5-4
j_gene: TRBJ1-6
CDR3nt: TGTGCCAGCAGCTTAGTGCCGGGCTCACCCCTCCACTTT
CDR3aa: CASSLVPGSPLHF

abundance: NA
d_gene: NA
v_gene: TRBV4-1
j_gene: TRBJ2-5
CDR3nt: TGCGCCAGCAGCCCAGAGTGGGGGACCGGGGTCCAAGAGACCCAGTACTTC
CDR3aa: CASSPEWGTGVQETQYF

abundance: NA
d_gene: TRBD2
v_gene: TRBV9
j_gene: TRBJ2-1
CDR3nt: TGTGCCAGCAGCGCAAGACTAGCGGGGGCCTACAATGAGCAGTTCTTC
CDR3aa: CASSARLAGAYNEQFF

abundance: NA
d_gene: NA
v_gene: TRBV14
j_gene: TRBJ1-6
CDR3nt: TGTGCCAGCAGCACGACTCGGGGGTTTTCACCCCTCCACTTT
CDR3aa: CASSTTRGFSPLHF

abundance: NA
d_gene: TRBD2
v_gene: TRBV5-1
j_gene: TRBJ2-7
CDR3nt: TGCGCCAGCAGCTTAAGGCTAGCGGGTGCTGGGGAGCAGTACTTC
CDR3aa: CASSLRLAGAGEQYF

abundance: few
d_gene: NA
v_gene: TRBV18
j_gene: TRBJ1-3
CDR3nt: TGTGCCAGCTCACCACCGGAGCACATTCTATTTGGGACCATATATTTT
CDR3aa: CASSPPEHILFGTIYF

abundance: few
d_gene: NA
v_gene: TRBV19
j_gene: TRBJ1-1
CDR3nt: TGTGCCAGTAGTCCCAAGATGGCCCCCGAAGCTTTCTTT
CDR3aa: CASSPKMAPEAFF

abundance: NA
d_gene: NA
v_gene: TRBV5-5
j_gene: TRBJ2-7
CDR3nt: TGTGCCAGCAGCTGGGGGGCGGCCGAGCAGTACTTC
CDR3aa: CASSWGAAEQYF

abundance: NA
d_gene: NA
v_gene: TRBV4-2
j_gene: TRBJ2-1
CDR3nt: TGTGCCAGCAGCTTGAGGCAGGGGTACAATGAGCAGTTCTTC
CDR3aa: CASSLRQGYNEQFF

abundance: NA
d_gene: NA
v_gene: TRBV29-1
j_gene: TRBJ2-1
CDR3nt: TGCAGCGTTGATCGCGGTGGTGGCTACAATGAGCAGTTCTTC
CDR3aa: CSVDRGGGYNEQFF

abundance: NA
d_gene: NA
v_gene: TRBV7-9
j_gene: TRBJ2-3
CDR3nt: TGTGCCAGCAGCCCCCTAAGTGTGATGGCGGATACGCAGTATTTT
CDR3aa: CASSPLSVMADTQYF

abundance: NA
d_gene: NA
v_gene: TRBV10-1
j_gene: TRBJ1-5
CDR3nt: TGCGCCAGCAGTCTCTGGGGGGTGCCCCAGCATTTT
CDR3aa: CASSLWGVPQHF

abundance: NA
d_gene: NA
v_gene: TRBV6-4
j_gene: TRBJ2-1
CDR3nt: TGTGCCAGCAGTGTTGGTGGGAATGAGCAGTTCTTC
CDR3aa: CASSVGGNEQFF

abundance: NA
d_gene: NA
v_gene: TRBV9
j_gene: TRBJ1-1
CDR3nt: TGTGCCAGCAGCCTAACCCACTCCAGGAACACTGAAGCTTTCTTT
CDR3aa: CASSLTHSRNTEAFF

abundance: NA
d_gene: NA
v_gene: TRBV7-2
j_gene: TRBJ2-5
CDR3nt: TGTGCCAGCAGCTTAGCGGGGGGACTCGGAGAGACCCAGTACTTC
CDR3aa: CASSLAGGLGETQYF

abundance: NA
d_gene: TRBD2
v_gene: TRBV7-9
j_gene: TRBJ2-7
CDR3nt: TGTGCCAGCAGCTTTCAGGGACTAGCGGACGGTAAGATCTCCTACGAGCAGTACTTC
CDR3aa: CASSFQGLADGKISYEQYF

abundance: few
d_gene: NA
v_gene: TRBV5-1
j_gene: TRBJ2-3
CDR3nt: TGCGCCAGCAGCTTGGCCAGGGTCGGGATTCCGACAGATACGCAGTATTTT
CDR3aa: CASSLARVGIPTDTQYF

abundance: few
d_gene: NA
v_gene: TRBV5-5
j_gene: TRBJ1-2
CDR3nt: TGTGCCAGCAGCTTGGGCACTATTAACTATGGCTACACCTTC
CDR3aa: CASSLGTINYGYTF

abundance: NA
d_gene: TRBD1
v_gene: TRBV6-5
j_gene: TRBJ2-7
CDR3nt: TGTGCCAGCAGTTACACCGGACAGGCAAGCTCCTACGAGCAGTACTTC
CDR3aa: CASSYTGQASSYEQYF

abundance: NA
d_gene: TRBD1
v_gene: TRBV5-8
j_gene: TRBJ1-5
CDR3nt: TGTGCCAGCAGCTGGGTAGGGGGCGCGGATCAGCCCCAGCATTTT
CDR3aa: CASSWVGGADQPQHF

abundance: few
d_gene: NA
v_gene: TRBV28
j_gene: TRBJ2-7
CDR3nt: TGTGCCAGCAGTTTAACCCCCGGTAACGAGCAGTACTTC
CDR3aa: CASSLTPGNEQYF

abundance: NA
d_gene: NA
v_gene: TRBV6-5
j_gene: TRBJ2-5
CDR3nt: TGTGCCAGCAGTTACGGGGGGCGCGGGGAGACCCAGTACTTC
CDR3aa: CASSYGGRGETQYF